A selection of T cell receptor beta chains follows, all from one sample in a study of shared clonotypes between healthy human individuals. Measured with immunoSEQ multiplex PCR; TCRdb has only the in-frame clones, and not every one. There are about 1,500,000 clones in the sample; around 97% occur only once, and 1.2% lies in the top ten. The sequenced sample consisted of naive CD4+ T cells sorted from blood. The receptor set was obtained from a man aged 25 to 40 in good health. Both conserved end residues are part of each CDR3. A D gene is named only where the DNA matches it firmly. Part of the rows lack a size; the others show once, few, many or a class for expanded clones.

clone_size	v_call	d_call	j_call	cdr3_nt	cdr3_aa
NA	TRBV6-1	NA	TRBJ2-1	TGTGCCAGCCAGGACCGGAACAATGAGCAGTTCTTC	CASQDRNNEQFF
NA	TRBV6-1	NA	TRBJ1-2	TGTGCCAGCACCCCGAATCTTGGGGCGCAGGGCTACACCTTC	CASTPNLGAQGYTF
NA	TRBV7-2	NA	TRBJ2-7	TGTGCCAGCAGCTCCGAAGCGGGACACTACGAGCAGTACTTC	CASSSEAGHYEQYF
NA	TRBV6-6	NA	TRBJ2-7	TGTGCCAGCAGTTACCCTATCGACAGCTCCTACGAGCAGTACTTC	CASSYPIDSSYEQYF
NA	TRBV5-4	NA	TRBJ1-2	TGTGCCAGCGGCCAACAGAAGTCTAACTATGGCTACACCTTC	CASGQQKSNYGYTF
NA	TRBV7-8	TRBD2	TRBJ2-5	TGTGCCAGCAGCTCCGGACTAGCGGGATTCCAAGAGACCCAGTACTTC	CASSSGLAGFQETQYF
NA	TRBV19	NA	TRBJ2-6	TGTGCCAGTAGTATTGTTAGCGGCTCTGGGGCCAACGTCCTGACTTTC	CASSIVSGSGANVLTF
once	TRBV9	NA	TRBJ2-3	TGTGCCAGCAGCTCGGCGGATACGCAGTATTTT	CASSSADTQYF
NA	TRBV19	TRBD2	TRBJ2-1	TGTGCCAGTAGTTCGCTAGCGGGAGGGCCTACGTCCTACAATGAGCAGTTCTTC	CASSSLAGGPTSYNEQFF
NA	TRBV7-9	TRBD2	TRBJ2-2	TGTGCCAGCAGCTTGTGGCGGGAGACTTATGGCACCGGGGAGCTGTTTTTT	CASSLWRETYGTGELFF